This T cell receptor beta chain was recorded in a study of blood T cells in healthy people across ages (dated by TCRdb to the mid-2010s). Regarding the research as a whole: Template switching captured roughly one uniquely barcoded TCR beta cDNA molecule per two T cells in model experiments. To avoid experimental bias, donors of different ages were randomly spread across the sequencing lanes. The donors were split into four age groups: young (average approximately 16 years), middle-aged (39), aged (about 62) and long-lived (approximately 80). Using deep sequencing normalized with unique cDNA molecular identifiers, the study measured how TCR beta repertoire diversity changes with age. The study analyzed two additional independent replicas of 1 million unique cDNA reads from the same blood draw for two donors, one aged 18 to 29 and one aged 80 or older.

The CDR1 and CDR2 encoded by the germline V gene are MDHEN and SYDVKM. The CDR3 spans 14 residues, from the cysteine through the phenylalanine. Only CDR3 DNA is held: 42 bases, read in frame from base 1. Systemically healthy Caucasian individuals from Russia, 35 to 50 in total and aged about 6 to 90 years, were included as donors. Around 10 milliliters of peripheral blood were drawn from each donor into EDTA-treated Vacutainer tubes. Ficoll-Paque density-gradient centrifugation was used to isolate PBMCs, with at least 6.5 million per sample. Trizol reagent was used to extract total RNA from the PBMCs, yielding at least 6 micrograms per sample. Naive CD45RAhigh/CD27high T cell percentages were measured by flow cytometry on a PBMC aliquot from every donor. Turning to this clonotype: Its antigen is currently not known. One junction end disagrees with the germline gene, perhaps due to a read error.

Points the paper makes about the study in general: Because profiling used bulk unsorted PBMCs, naive and antigen-experienced compartments could not be compared conclusively. Observed TCR beta diversity per million T cells fell roughly linearly with age, and a significant reduction was already apparent by age roughly 40. Estimates of total diversity based on one million sequenced T cells were regarded as lower bounds and as underestimates. Because the CMV infection status of the donors was unknown, age-related changes in expanded clonotypes may potentially have been confounded. There was a strong correlation between observed TCR beta diversity and the percentage of naive T cells measured by flow cytometry. Compared with the aged group, the long-lived group had more naive CD4+ T cells, fewer expanded clones and increased TCR diversity, suggesting age selection.

Preparation of the library involved 5' RACE. TCRdb records Illumina HiSeq 2500 as the sequencer. The second PCR ran for about 7 to 11 cycles and used a J-beta primer mix along with a sample-barcoded 5' primer. A template-switch 5' adaptor carrying 12 random nucleotides introduced a unique molecular identifier onto each TCR beta cDNA molecule. At least 2.5 million CDR3-containing paired-end reads were obtained from each sample. First-strand cDNA was synthesized from all RNA with the Mint cDNA synthesis kit, primed by a TRBC-specific oligonucleotide. Following uracil-DNA glycosylase treatment, all cDNA underwent a first 18-cycle PCR with the universal primers M1SS and BC2_uni_R. Per the original workflow: For normalization, 1 million high-quality reads were randomly selected from each sample, with every read carrying a distinct molecular identifier. Instead of being binned into consensus sequences, reads with shared molecular identifiers were discarded. MiTCR, with a Q25 quality threshold and the strictest error-elimination algorithm, was used for CDR3 identification, clonotype clustering and error correction. A nonparametric unseen species model with Euler transformation was used to estimate lower-bound total TCR beta diversity. TCRdb reprocessing: public reads trimmed at Q25 with fastp, clones called with MiXCR, in-frame beta chains kept. A single entry per CDR3 protein holds the most common genes and DNA from its merged rows. The V and J calls and clone size come from TCRdb's table, not from the authors' own analysis. Across this sample there are over 1,500,000 distinct CDR3 sequences, with 49% seen only once. Less than 2.5% of the sample comes from the top ten.

The sample taken for sequencing was blood. This chain joins TRBV28 to TRBJ1-2; 8 bases in the junction line up with TRBD1. The receptor's source is a woman aged 40 to 50 in good health. The nucleotides are TGTGCCGGCAGCCTCCGACAGGGGATCTATGGCTACACCTTC. Its translation is CAGSLRQGIYGYTF.